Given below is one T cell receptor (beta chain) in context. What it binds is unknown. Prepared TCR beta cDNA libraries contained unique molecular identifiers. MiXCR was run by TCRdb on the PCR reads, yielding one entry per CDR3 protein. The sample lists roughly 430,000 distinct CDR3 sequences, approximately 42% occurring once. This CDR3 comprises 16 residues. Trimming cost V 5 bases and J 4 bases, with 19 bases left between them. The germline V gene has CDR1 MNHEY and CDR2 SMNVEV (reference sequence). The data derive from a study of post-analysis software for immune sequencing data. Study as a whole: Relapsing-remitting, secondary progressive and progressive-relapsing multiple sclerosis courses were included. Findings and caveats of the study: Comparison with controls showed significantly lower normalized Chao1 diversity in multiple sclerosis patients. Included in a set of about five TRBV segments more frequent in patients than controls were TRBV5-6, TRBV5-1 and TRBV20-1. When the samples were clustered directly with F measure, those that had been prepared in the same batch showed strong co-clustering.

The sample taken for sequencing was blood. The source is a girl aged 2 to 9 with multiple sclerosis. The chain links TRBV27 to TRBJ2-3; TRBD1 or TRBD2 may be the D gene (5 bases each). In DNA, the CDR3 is TGTGCCAGCAGTGATACCGGGACGGGGAGAGCAGATACGCAGTATTTT. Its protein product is CASSDTGTGRADTQYF.